Listed here are 22 T cell receptor beta chains from one sample, sequenced in a study of identical twins. Each CDR3 protein is one row after TCRdb ran MiXCR on the 5' RACE reads. The sample lists some 440,000 distinct CDR3 sequences, roughly 26% occurring once. These data were also reused for a study on T cells expressing NK-cell markers.

Input material: CD4+ T cells sorted from blood. All receptors derive from a woman between 18 and 30 years old in good health.

CDR3 DNA sequence: TGCAGTGCCCCCCGGAGCGGGGGGGGGACCCCTGAGCAGTTCTTC. Encoded protein: CSAPRSGGGTPEQFF. The chain employs TRBV20-1 and TRBJ2-1; 10 bases agree with TRBD2. The CDR3 contains 15 residues. Losses at the gene ends were 6 bases for V and 9 bases for J; bases not matched to a gene: 14. CDR1 is DFQATT, CDR2 SNEGSKA, per germline (reference sequence).

The gene calls are TRBV10-3 and TRBJ2-7; D unclear. Trimming took 10 bases from V and 5 from J, leaving 15 bases between them. Germline CDR1 is ENHRY and CDR2 is SYGVKD. The CDR3 consists of 12 residues. The CDR3 is CATRLPADEQYF. CDR3 nucleotide sequence: TGTGCCACCCGCCTCCCGGCCGACGAGCAGTACTTC.

The J gene is TRBJ2-5, the V gene TRBV5-1; maybe TRBD1 (6 bases). The length of the CDR3 is 15 residues. Germline assignment: CDR1 SGHRS and CDR2 YFSETQ. V lost 2 bases and J lost 1, with 12 bases in between. CDR3 sequence reads: CASSFYGQSQETQYF. DNA of the CDR3: TGCGCCAGCAGCTTTTACGGACAGTCCCAAGAGACCCAGTACTTC. Looking up the rest from reference TRBV5-1 and TRBJ2-5 gives the full variable domain: KAGVTQTPRYLIKTRGQQVTLSCSPISGHRSVSWYQQTPGQGLQFLFEYFSETQRNKGNFPGRFSGRQFSNSRSEMNVSTLELGDSALYLCASSFYGQSQETQYFGPGTRLLVL.

The J gene is TRBJ2-7, the V gene TRBV7-2; a possible D gene is TRBD1 (6 bases). The ends were cut back, 3 bases at V and 0 bases at J, with 12 bases in the middle. The CDR3 runs 15 residues. Looked up from germline, CDR1 is SGHTA and CDR2 is FQGNSA. This CDR3 reads CASSFQGYDSYEQYF. The CDR3 DNA sequence: TGTGCCAGCAGCTTTCAGGGGTACGACTCCTACGAGCAGTACTTC.

DNA of the CDR3: TGTGCCATCAGTGCGGGACAGGGTCCCCACGAGCAGTACTTC. This sequence encodes CAISAGQGPHEQYF. The chain is built from TRBV10-3 and TRBJ2-7; 9 bases agree with TRBD1. The CDR3 is 14 residues long. Germline V gene sequence: CDR1 ENHRY, CDR2 SYGVKD. The V gene end was trimmed by 4 bases and the J gene end by 5 bases; junction bases not matched to a gene: 6.

V is TRBV18 and J is TRBJ1-5, with D unclear. The V end lost 0 bases, the J end lost 2 bases, and 8 bases lay between the germline ends. The germline V gene has CDR1 KGHSH and CDR2 LQKENI. This CDR3 is 15 amino acids long. The CDR3 region is CASSPPGSGNQPQHF. The DNA of the CDR3 is TGTGCCAGCTCACCACCGGGATCTGGCAATCAGCCCCAGCATTTT.

This clonotype occurred a few times. J is TRBJ2-3 and V is TRBV12-3 or TRBV12-4; the match to TRBD2 covers 8 bases. There are 17 residues in the CDR3. The V and J ends lost 3 bases and 0 bases, in that order; junction bases with no gene match: 8. CDR3 bases: TGTGCCAGCAGTTTTTTCGCCCTAGCGGGTAGCACAGATACGCAGTATTTT. Translation gives CASSFFALAGSTDTQYF.

This clonotype was counted between two and nine times. The rearrangement uses TRBV24-1 and TRBJ2-7; D unclear. V was cut by 3 bases and J by 7 bases, with 12 bases left in between. Per germline, CDR1 KGHDR and CDR2 SFDVKD. This CDR3 has 13 residues. The CDR3 nucleotides are TGTGCCACCAGTGATAAGTTGGATGGGGAGCAGTACTTC. The encoded protein is CATSDKLDGEQYF.

This clonotype turned up a few times. The gene calls are TRBV10-3 and TRBJ1-3; D might be TRBD1 (6 bases). The CDR3 totals 13 residues. Germline assignment: CDR1 ENHRY and CDR2 SYGVKD. Trimming took 11 bases from V and 2 from J, leaving 13 bases between them. This CDR3 reads CASTPGAGNTIYF. CDR3 DNA sequence: TGTGCCTCCACCCCAGGGGCTGGAAACACCATATATTTT.

The J gene is TRBJ2-3, the V gene TRBV5-1; 11 nucleotides match TRBD2. This CDR3 comprises 15 residues. CDR1 SGHRS and CDR2 YFSETQ come from the germline V gene. Unmatched junction bases numbered 2, after V lost 3 bases and J lost 2 bases. The CDR3 DNA reads as TGCGCCAGCAGCTCGACTAGCGGGGCCACAGATACGCAGTATTTT. Encoded protein: CASSSTSGATDTQYF.

This clonotype turned up a few times. The J gene is TRBJ2-7, the V gene TRBV2; the D gene is possibly TRBD1 (6 bases). Per the germline V gene, CDR1 is SNHLY and CDR2 is FYNNEI. V lost 3 bases and J 3 bases, leaving 12 bases between the germline ends. The CDR3 length is 14 residues. The CDR3 region has the DNA TGTGCCAGCAGTGAGAGTGGACAGTACTACGAGCAGTACTTC. Protein: CASSESGQYYEQYF. Full variable domain (missing parts from reference TRBV2 and TRBJ2-7): EPEVTQTPSHQVTQMGQEVILRCVPISNHLYFYWYRQILGQKVEFLVSFYNNEISEKSEIFDDQFSVERPDGSNFTLKIRSTKLEDSAMYFCASSESGQYYEQYFGPGTRLTVT.

There are a few counts of this clonotype. The rearrangement uses TRBV5-4 and TRBJ2-1; TRBD1 aligns across 10 bases. The CDR3 covers 15 residues. Trimming took 4 bases from V and 7 from J; bases not matched to a gene: 8. Germline CDR1 is SGHNT and CDR2 is YYREEE (reference sequence). The CDR3 is CASSPRQGADNEQFF. The CDR3 DNA reads as TGTGCCAGCAGCCCTAGACAGGGGGCGGATAATGAGCAGTTCTTC.

This clonotype was seen many times. The chain combines TRBV3-1 with TRBJ2-7, with D perhaps matching TRBD1 or TRBD2 (6 bases each). V was shortened by 2 bases and J by 6 bases, with 14 bases between the two germline ends. This CDR3 spans 14 amino acids. Germline-derived CDR1 and CDR2 are LGHDT and YNNKEL (reference sequence). The DNA for the CDR3 is TGTGCCAGCAGCCAAAGGAGCAGGGGAGGCGAGCAGTACTTC. It codes for CASSQRSRGGEQYF.

V and J are TRBV5-1 and TRBJ2-7, with unresolved D. Germline CDR1 reads SGHRS; CDR2 reads YFSETQ. The CDR3 sequence is 13 residues long. The V gene lost 0 bases and the J gene lost 4 bases, with 8 bases spanning the gap. The CDR3 region has the DNA TGCGCCAGCAGCTTGGCCGGCAGATACGAGCAGTACTTC. It specifies CASSLAGRYEQYF.

This clonotype has only a few counts. The chain joins TRBV12-3 or TRBV12-4 to TRBJ2-7; a weak D match, TRBD2 (6 bases). Trimming took 1 base from V and 0 from J, leaving 16 bases between them. This CDR3 comprises 17 residues. The CDR3 here is CASSLGNRGDSSYEQYF. The CDR3 DNA is TGTGCCAGCAGTTTAGGGAATAGAGGGGACTCCTCCTACGAGCAGTACTTC.

This chain uses TRBV3-1 with TRBJ1-1; D is ambiguous. Germline-derived CDR1 and CDR2 are LGHDT and YNNKEL (reference sequence). The V and J ends lost 8 bases and 5 bases respectively, with 18 bases between them. The CDR3 is 14 amino acids. The CDR3 nucleotides are TGTGCCAGCGGCTACGGTTATGCTTTAACTGAAGCTTTCTTT. Its protein product is CASGYGYALTEAFF.

This chain connects TRBV6-5 to TRBJ1-2, with D maybe TRBD1 (5 bases). Per the germline V gene, CDR1 is MNHEY and CDR2 is SVGAGI. V lost 0 bases and J 4 bases, leaving 18 bases between the germline ends. CDR3 length equals 17 residues. For the CDR3, the DNA is TGTGCCAGCAGTTACTCCGAGGCGGGGGGTGTAGGCTATGGCTACACCTTC. It encodes CASSYSEAGGVGYGYTF.

This chain uses TRBV19 with TRBJ2-4; 7 nucleotides align to TRBD2. Per the germline V gene, CDR1 is LNHDA and CDR2 is SQIVND (reference sequence). V was clipped by 5 bases and J by 6 bases; unmatched bases: 7. This CDR3 region has 14 residues. The CDR3 loop is CASSFPTSANIQYF. The CDR3 DNA reads as TGTGCCAGTAGTTTCCCTACTAGCGCAAACATTCAGTACTTC.

Only a few counts were recorded for this clonotype. CDR3 sequence: CASSSGRTSGWSSYNEQFF. As DNA, the CDR3 is TGTGCCAGCAGTAGTGGTAGGACTAGCGGGTGGAGCTCCTACAATGAGCAGTTCTTC. V and J are TRBV6-1 and TRBJ2-1; TRBD2 matches at 11 bases. V trimming: 5 bases; J trimming: 0 bases; junction bases outside the gene matches: 12. The CDR3 extends over 19 amino acids. Per germline, CDR1 MNHNS and CDR2 SASEGT.

This clonotype appeared a few times. The chain is built from TRBV20-1 and TRBJ2-7, with 10 bases that match TRBD2. Germline-derived CDR1 and CDR2 are DFQATT and SNEGSKA (reference sequence). The CDR3 is made up of 14 amino acids. J was trimmed by 3 bases and V by 2 bases; bases with no gene match: 4. The CDR3 DNA follows: TGCAGTGCTAGAATTAGCGGGAGGTTCTACGAGCAGTACTTC. It yields the protein CSARISGRFYEQYF.

The chain uses TRBV7-8 and TRBJ2-7; D is possibly TRBD1 (5 bases). Trimming took 3 bases from V and 8 from J, leaving 20 bases between them. The CDR3 has 15 residues. Per the germline V gene, CDR1 is SGHVS and CDR2 is FQNEAQ. CDR3 loop: CASSFQGWPLVKQYF. CDR3 bases: TGTGCCAGCAGCTTTCAGGGTTGGCCTTTGGTAAAGCAGTACTTC.

This chain joins TRBV9 and TRBJ1-4; D not resolved. Trimming stripped 0 bases from V and 0 bases from J, with 3 bases between. This CDR3 is built from 14 residues. Germline CDR1 reads SGDLS; CDR2 reads YYNGEE. CDR3 in amino acids: CASSVAATNEKLFF. The DNA for the CDR3 is TGTGCCAGCAGCGTAGCTGCAACTAATGAAAAACTGTTTTTT.